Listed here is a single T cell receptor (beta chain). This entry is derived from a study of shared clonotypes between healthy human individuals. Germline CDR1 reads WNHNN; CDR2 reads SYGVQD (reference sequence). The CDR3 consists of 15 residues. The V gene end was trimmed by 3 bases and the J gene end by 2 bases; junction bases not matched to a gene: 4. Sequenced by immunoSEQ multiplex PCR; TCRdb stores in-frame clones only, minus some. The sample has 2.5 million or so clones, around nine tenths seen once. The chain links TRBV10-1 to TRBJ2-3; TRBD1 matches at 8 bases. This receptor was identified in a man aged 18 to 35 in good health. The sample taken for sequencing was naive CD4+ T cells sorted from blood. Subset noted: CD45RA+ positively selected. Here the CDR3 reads CASSDGQGYTDTQYF. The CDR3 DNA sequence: TGCGCCAGCAGTGACGGACAGGGATACACAGATACGCAGTATTTT.